This TCR beta chain came from a study of blood T cell repertoires in COVID-19. This clone was recorded once. Here immunoSEQ multiplex PCR was the method, and the copy in TCRdb shows in-frame clones only, minus some. The data show some 200,000 clones, 80% to 90% seen once. The germline V gene has CDR1 SGDLS and CDR2 YYNGEE. Trimming at V came to 3 bases and at J to 4 bases, leaving 7 bases not matched to a gene. The CDR3 loop spans 15 amino acids. The sequenced material came from peripheral blood. The V call is TRBV9, the J call TRBJ2-1, with 7 bases that match TRBD1. The receptor was isolated from a man aged 18 to 30 with active or convalescent COVID-19. The CDR3 region is CASSGGQETYNEQFF. The CDR3 DNA reads TGTGCCAGCAGCGGAGGACAGGAGACATACAATGAGCAGTTCTTC.